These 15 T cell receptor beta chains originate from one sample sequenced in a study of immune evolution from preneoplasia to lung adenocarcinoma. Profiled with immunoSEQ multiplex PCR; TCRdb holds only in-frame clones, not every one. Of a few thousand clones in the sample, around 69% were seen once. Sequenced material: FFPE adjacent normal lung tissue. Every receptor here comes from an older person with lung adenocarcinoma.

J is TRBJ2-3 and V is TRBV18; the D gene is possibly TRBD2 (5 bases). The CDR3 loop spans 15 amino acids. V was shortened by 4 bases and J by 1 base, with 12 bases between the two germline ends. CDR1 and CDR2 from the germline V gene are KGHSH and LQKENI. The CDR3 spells CASSRTSIGTDTQYF. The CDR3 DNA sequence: TGTGCCAGCTCACGTACTAGTATTGGCACAGATACGCAGTATTTT.

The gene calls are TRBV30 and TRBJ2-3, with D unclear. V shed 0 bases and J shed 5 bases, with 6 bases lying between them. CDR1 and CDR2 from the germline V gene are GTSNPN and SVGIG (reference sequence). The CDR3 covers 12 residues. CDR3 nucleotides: TGTGCCTGGAGTGTACTTGGAGATACGCAGTATTTT. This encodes CAWSVLGDTQYF.

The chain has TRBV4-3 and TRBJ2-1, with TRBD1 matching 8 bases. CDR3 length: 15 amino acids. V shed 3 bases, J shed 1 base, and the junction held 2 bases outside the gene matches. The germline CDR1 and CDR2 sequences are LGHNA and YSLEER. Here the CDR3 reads CASSQDRVSYNEQFF. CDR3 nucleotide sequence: TGCGCCAGCAGCCAGGACAGGGTGTCCTACAATGAGCAGTTCTTC.

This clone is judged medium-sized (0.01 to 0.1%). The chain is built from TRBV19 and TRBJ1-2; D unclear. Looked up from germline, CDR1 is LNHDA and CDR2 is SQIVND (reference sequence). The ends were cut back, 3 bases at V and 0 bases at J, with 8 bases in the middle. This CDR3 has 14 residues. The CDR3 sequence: CASSMRLANYGYTF. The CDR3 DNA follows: TGTGCCAGTAGTATGAGGTTAGCTAACTATGGCTACACCTTC.

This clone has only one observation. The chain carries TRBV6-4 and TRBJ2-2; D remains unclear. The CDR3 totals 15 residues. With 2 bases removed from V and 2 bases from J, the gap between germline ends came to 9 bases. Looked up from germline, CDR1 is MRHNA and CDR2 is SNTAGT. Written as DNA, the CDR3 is TGTGCCAGCAGTGACGAGGCAGGAAACACCGGGGAGCTGTTTTTT. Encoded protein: CASSDEAGNTGELFF.

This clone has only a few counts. CDR3 DNA: TGTGCCACCAGAGTAGTGGGAATCCCTGGGGCCAACGTCCTGACTTTC. Its protein is CATRVVGIPGANVLTF. The chain employs TRBV5-8 and TRBJ2-6, with unresolved D. Per germline, CDR1 SGHTS and CDR2 YDEGEE. CDR3 length: 16 residues. V shed 9 bases and J shed 2 bases, with 18 bases lying between them.

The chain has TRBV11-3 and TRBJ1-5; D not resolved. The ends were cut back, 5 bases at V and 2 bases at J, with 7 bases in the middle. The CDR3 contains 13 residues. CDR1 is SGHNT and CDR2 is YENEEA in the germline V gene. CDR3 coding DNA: TGTGCCAGCAGCAAGGATGGCAATCAGCCCCAGCATTTT. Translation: CASSKDGNQPQHF.

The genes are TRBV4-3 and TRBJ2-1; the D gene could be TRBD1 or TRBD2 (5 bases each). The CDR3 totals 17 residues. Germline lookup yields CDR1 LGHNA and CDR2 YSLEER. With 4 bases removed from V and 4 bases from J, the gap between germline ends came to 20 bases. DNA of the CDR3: TGCGCCAGCAGCCGGGCCGTCGGGGCAACGGGTTACAATGAGCAGTTCTTC. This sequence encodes CASSRAVGATGYNEQFF.

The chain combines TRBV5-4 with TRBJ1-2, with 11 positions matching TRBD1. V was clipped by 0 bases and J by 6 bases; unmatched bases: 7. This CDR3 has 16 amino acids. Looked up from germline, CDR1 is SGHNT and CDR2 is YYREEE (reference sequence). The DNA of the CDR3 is TGTGCCAGCAGCTTGGCACGGACAGGGGGCGAGGATGGCTACACCTTC. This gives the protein CASSLARTGGEDGYTF.

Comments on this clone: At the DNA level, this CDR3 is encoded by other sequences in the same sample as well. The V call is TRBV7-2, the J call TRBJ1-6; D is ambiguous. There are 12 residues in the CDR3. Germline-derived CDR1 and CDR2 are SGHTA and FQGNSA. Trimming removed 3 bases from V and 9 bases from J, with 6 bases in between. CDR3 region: CASSLVGSPLHF. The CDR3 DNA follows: TGTGCCAGCAGCTTGGTGGGTTCACCCCTCCACTTT. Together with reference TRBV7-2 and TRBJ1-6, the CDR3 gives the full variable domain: GAGVSQSPSNKVTEKGKDVELRCDPISGHTALYWYRQSLGQGLEFLIYFQGNSAPDKSGLPSDRFSAERTGGSVSTLTIQRTQQEDSAVYLCASSLVGSPLHFGNGTRLTVT.

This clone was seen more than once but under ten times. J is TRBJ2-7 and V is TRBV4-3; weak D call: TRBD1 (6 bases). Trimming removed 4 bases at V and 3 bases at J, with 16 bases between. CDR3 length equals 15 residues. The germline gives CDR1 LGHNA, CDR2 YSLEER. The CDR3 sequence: CASSLQGQPYYEQYF. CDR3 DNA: TGCGCCAGCAGCCTACAGGGTCAACCCTACTACGAGCAGTACTTC.

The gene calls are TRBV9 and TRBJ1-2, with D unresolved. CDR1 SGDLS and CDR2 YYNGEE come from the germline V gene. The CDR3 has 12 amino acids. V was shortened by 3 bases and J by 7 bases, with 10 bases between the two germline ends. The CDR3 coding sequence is TGTGCCAGCAGCGCAGACCGGTTTGGCTACACCTTC. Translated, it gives CASSADRFGYTF.

The CDR3 region is CASTYLTSGTGEQFF. The CDR3 region has the DNA TGTGCCAGCACCTACCTGACTAGCGGGACGGGTGAGCAGTTCTTC. The V and J genes are TRBV11-2 and TRBJ2-1, with 11 bases aligning to TRBD2. Germline V gene sequence: CDR1 SGHAT, CDR2 FQNNGV. The CDR3 totals 15 residues. V dropped 7 bases and J dropped 9; count of bases not matched to a gene: 11.

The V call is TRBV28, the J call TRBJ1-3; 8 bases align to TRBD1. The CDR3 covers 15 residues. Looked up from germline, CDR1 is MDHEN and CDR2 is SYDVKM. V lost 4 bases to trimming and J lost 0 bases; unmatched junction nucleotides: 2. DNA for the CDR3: TGTGCCAGCAGTTCCGGGACAGGCTCTGGAAACACCATATATTTT. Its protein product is CASSSGTGSGNTIYF.

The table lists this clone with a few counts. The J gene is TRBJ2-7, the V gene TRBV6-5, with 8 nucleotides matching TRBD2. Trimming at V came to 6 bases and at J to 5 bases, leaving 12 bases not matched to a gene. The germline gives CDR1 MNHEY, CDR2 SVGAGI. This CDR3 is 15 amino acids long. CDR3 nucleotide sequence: TGTGCCAGCAGATTACAACCGGGACTAGTAAACGAGCAGTACTTC. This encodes CASRLQPGLVNEQYF.